What follows are 10 T cell receptor beta chains derived from one specimen sequenced in a study of T cell repertoires in cytomegalovirus infection (dated by TCRdb to the late 2010s). The antigens of these receptors remain unknown. For sequencing, an Illumina HiSeq 1500 was employed. The public sequencing data were trimmed at Q25 with fastp and processed into clonotypes with MiXCR by TCRdb, which kept only in-frame beta chains. Duplicate CDR3 protein sequences are folded into a single record with the most common DNA and genes. The sample table records about 220,000 distinct CDR3 sequences; 35% to 40% of these occur just once. 55% to 70% of the sample goes to the ten largest clones. Read against the paper, the sample's treatment or condition label means: in vitro stimulation with specific CMV peptide epitopes to enrich CMV-specific T cells. Sample: CD8+ T cells from cultured PBMCs, taken from culture after CMV antigen stimulation. The origin of the receptors is a human donor in good health (CMV status not recorded). Some clones in this sample may be carry-over from other donors' samples.

This clonotype was picked up a small number of times. This rearrangement joins TRBV7-6 to TRBJ2-3; 7 bases align to TRBD1. Trimming at V came to 2 bases and at J to 0 bases, leaving 11 bases not matched to a gene. CDR1 is SGHVS and CDR2 is FNYEAQ in the germline V gene. This CDR3 has 18 residues. The CDR3 DNA follows: TGTGCCAGCAGCTTATCTACAGGGGAATATCGTAGCACAGATACGCAGTATTTT. Protein product: CASSLSTGEYRSTDTQYF. Using reference TRBV7-6 and TRBJ2-3 for the parts outside the CDR3, the full variable domain is GAGVSQSPRYKVTKRGQDVALRCDPISGHVSLYWYRQALGQGPEFLTYFNYEAQQDKSGLPNDRFSAERPEGSISTLTIQRTEQRDSAMYRCASSLSTGEYRSTDTQYFGPGTRLTVL.

The chain has TRBV12-3 or TRBV12-4 and TRBJ1-2; possible D gene TRBD1, 5 bases. Trimming took off 4 bases at V and 3 bases at J, with 12 bases between the two ends. CDR3 length: 14 amino acids. CDR3 bases: TGTGCCAGCAGTTACAGGTTCCCTTACTATGGCTACACCTTC. The encoded protein is CASSYRFPYYGYTF.

A remark on this clonotype: The CDR3 does not close with the conserved phenylalanine or tryptophan, likely indicating a read error. CDR3: CASSLSPGGPDIQYL. The CDR3 bases are TGTGCCAGCAGTCTAAGTCCGGGAGGGCCAGACATTCAGTACTTA. The genes are TRBV12-3 or TRBV12-4 and TRBJ2-4; TRBD2 matches 8 bases. The CDR3 sequence is 15 residues long. V gave up 5 bases and J gave up 8 bases; unmatched junction bases: 11.

This clonotype was counted at least ten times. This chain links TRBV6-5 with TRBJ2-3; D is possibly TRBD2 (5 bases). This CDR3 comprises 13 residues. Trimming removed 2 bases at V and 4 bases at J, with 7 bases between. The germline gives CDR1 MNHEY, CDR2 SVGAGI. CDR3 region: CASSYGGSDTQYF. In DNA form, the CDR3 reads TGTGCCAGCAGTTACGGCGGGTCAGATACGCAGTATTTT.

The V call is TRBV2, the J call TRBJ1-6; D might be TRBD1 (5 bases). V lost 4 bases, J lost 9 bases, and 19 bases lay in between. This CDR3 is 16 amino acids long. Looked up from germline, CDR1 is SNHLY and CDR2 is FYNNEI. CDR3 amino acids: CASSAHPGRGVSPLHF. The DNA of the CDR3 is TGTGCCAGCAGTGCCCACCCCGGGAGGGGAGTTTCACCCCTCCACTTT.

The rearrangement joins TRBV27 to TRBJ1-1, with D tentatively TRBD1 (6 bases). The CDR3 is 13 amino acids. Germline V gene lookup returns CDR1 MNHEY and CDR2 SMNVEV (reference sequence). The V end was cut by 5 bases, the J end by 4 bases, with 11 bases between. The CDR3: CASSRGARTEAFF. The DNA for the CDR3 is TGTGCCAGCAGTCGGGGGGCCCGCACTGAAGCTTTCTTT.

The chain combines TRBV7-6 with TRBJ1-2; a weak D match, TRBD1 (5 bases). Germline CDR1 is SGHVS and CDR2 is FNYEAQ. The germline V and J ends were trimmed by 0 bases and 3 bases, with 5 bases remaining between them. The CDR3 contains 13 residues. CDR3 in DNA: TGTGCCAGCAGCTTAGCAGGGGACTATGGCTACACCTTC. Its protein is CASSLAGDYGYTF.

The rearrangement uses TRBV6-1 and TRBJ2-2, with a possible D match to TRBD2 (5 bases). Trimming removed 6 bases from V and 3 bases from J, with 17 bases in between. CDR1 MNHNS and CDR2 SASEGT come from the germline V gene. This CDR3 contains 16 residues. The CDR3 loop reads CASRETKPDYTGELFF. CDR3 in DNA: TGTGCCAGCAGGGAGACAAAACCGGACTACACCGGGGAGCTGTTTTTT.

This chain joins TRBV2 and TRBJ2-7; D perhaps matches TRBD2 (6 bases). This CDR3 is 14 amino acids long. Germline CDR1 reads SNHLY; CDR2 reads FYNNEI. V was pared by 4 bases and J by 2 bases, with 12 bases between. CDR3 residues: CASSAAGPTYEQYF. The DNA of the CDR3 is TGTGCCAGCAGTGCCGCGGGACCCACCTACGAGCAGTACTTC.

The chain is built from TRBV20-1 and TRBJ2-7; D unresolved. Between the trimmed V and J ends, which lost 8 bases and 0 bases, there was a span of 11 bases. The CDR3 runs 12 residues. Per germline, CDR1 DFQATT and CDR2 SNEGSKA (reference sequence). The CDR3 region is CSLRLGSYEQYF. As DNA, the CDR3 is TGCAGTCTCCGACTCGGCTCCTACGAGCAGTACTTC.